Listed below are T cell receptor beta chains from one sample, sequenced in a study of CD8 T cells in Susac syndrome. Via MiXCR, TCRdb re-called the immunoSEQ multiplex PCR reads, giving one row per CDR3 protein. The sample carries 130,000 or so distinct CDR3 sequences, about 95% recorded once. Material: CD4+ T cells from PBMCs. The receptors come from a human donor with multiple sclerosis. CDR3s leave out the opening cysteine and the closing phenylalanine or tryptophan. The size field is filled for only some rows; it gives once, few, many or a size class.

v_gene: TRBV7-3
abundance: .
j_gene: TRBJ2-7
CDR3aa: ASSQDRGYEQY

v_gene: TRBV4-1
abundance: .
j_gene: TRBJ2-5
CDR3aa: ASSQIGQGRRQETQY

v_gene: TRBV4-1
abundance: .
j_gene: TRBJ1-5
CDR3aa: ASSPAWGSHQPQH

v_gene: TRBV20-1
abundance: .
j_gene: TRBJ2-1
CDR3aa: SASPPRALNEQF

v_gene: TRBV20-1
abundance: .
j_gene: TRBJ2-1
CDR3aa: SASRAGEQF

v_gene: TRBV29-1
abundance: .
j_gene: TRBJ1-1
CDR3aa: SVGWGGGQALTEAF

v_gene: TRBV6-1
abundance: .
j_gene: TRBJ2-7
CDR3aa: ASTHHLIPGQGQSYEQY

v_gene: TRBV12-3/TRBV12-4
abundance: .
j_gene: TRBJ1-2
CDR3aa: ASSLERDRRDYT

v_gene: TRBV9
abundance: once
j_gene: TRBJ1-1
CDR3aa: ASSGTGLNTEAF

v_gene: TRBV7-9
abundance: once
j_gene: TRBJ2-1
CDR3aa: ASSSLAGKGNNEQF

v_gene: TRBV4-3
abundance: .
j_gene: TRBJ1-2
CDR3aa: ASSQESGQGTYGYT

v_gene: TRBV20-1
abundance: .
j_gene: TRBJ2-7
CDR3aa: SAANRAGAYEQY

v_gene: TRBV6-5
abundance: .
j_gene: TRBJ2-4
CDR3aa: ASSRSRLKNIQY

v_gene: TRBV7-9
abundance: .
j_gene: TRBJ2-3
CDR3aa: ASSLAGGKDTQY

v_gene: TRBV15
abundance: .
j_gene: TRBJ2-7
CDR3aa: ATSRDIRTSGVPYEQY

v_gene: TRBV2
abundance: .
j_gene: TRBJ2-3
CDR3aa: ASRRQGQTTDTQY

v_gene: TRBV28
abundance: .
j_gene: TRBJ1-2
CDR3aa: ASRDRYRTLNYGYT

v_gene: TRBV6-1
abundance: once
j_gene: TRBJ1-5
CDR3aa: ASSVGRTQPQH

v_gene: TRBV28
abundance: .
j_gene: TRBJ2-7
CDR3aa: ATTLDRGIREQY

v_gene: TRBV5-4
abundance: .
j_gene: TRBJ2-1
CDR3aa: ASNVAGGPYNEQF

v_gene: TRBV20-1
abundance: .
j_gene: TRBJ1-2
CDR3aa: SARVPGGASGYT

v_gene: TRBV12-3/TRBV12-4
abundance: .
j_gene: TRBJ1-5
CDR3aa: ASSRDRNDNQPQH

v_gene: TRBV6-2/TRBV6-3
abundance: .
j_gene: TRBJ2-5
CDR3aa: ASSYPVWAQY

v_gene: TRBV14
abundance: .
j_gene: TRBJ2-1
CDR3aa: ASSQGRLAYNEQF

v_gene: TRBV15
abundance: .
j_gene: TRBJ1-2
CDR3aa: ATSRVARGDYGYT

v_gene: TRBV4-3
abundance: .
j_gene: TRBJ1-2
CDR3aa: ASSPGGGSYGYT

v_gene: TRBV4-1
abundance: .
j_gene: TRBJ1-5
CDR3aa: ASSQDRVSIQPQH

v_gene: TRBV20-1
abundance: .
j_gene: TRBJ1-2
CDR3aa: SAPREGAGGSYT

v_gene: TRBV29-1
abundance: .
j_gene: TRBJ1-2
CDR3aa: SVEGDRTGNYGYT

v_gene: TRBV20-1
abundance: .
j_gene: TRBJ1-1
CDR3aa: SAGWTGQNPEAF

v_gene: TRBV9
abundance: .
j_gene: TRBJ1-1
CDR3aa: ASSVRDLNTEAF

v_gene: TRBV5-6
abundance: .
j_gene: TRBJ1-5
CDR3aa: ASSFYGTAGVIQPQH

v_gene: TRBV6-5
abundance: .
j_gene: TRBJ1-2
CDR3aa: ASSLQGARGGYT

v_gene: TRBV9
abundance: once
j_gene: TRBJ1-2
CDR3aa: ASSVEEGYGYT

v_gene: TRBV2
abundance: .
j_gene: TRBJ2-4
CDR3aa: ASSESVRNIQY

v_gene: TRBV9
abundance: few
j_gene: TRBJ2-7
CDR3aa: ASSARQGAEQY

v_gene: TRBV18
abundance: .
j_gene: TRBJ2-1
CDR3aa: ASSSQSTSGWTISYNEQF

v_gene: TRBV20-1
abundance: .
j_gene: TRBJ2-1
CDR3aa: SAWRSGRGADEQF

v_gene: TRBV2
abundance: .
j_gene: TRBJ1-6
CDR3aa: ASSEDGTGGSSYNSPLH

v_gene: TRBV12-3/TRBV12-4
abundance: once
j_gene: TRBJ2-1
CDR3aa: ASSSTSYNEQF

v_gene: TRBV15
abundance: .
j_gene: TRBJ1-4
CDR3aa: ATSSRRTAEKLF

v_gene: TRBV5-6
abundance: .
j_gene: TRBJ2-3
CDR3aa: ASSLGNRGLGGDTQY

v_gene: TRBV5-1
abundance: .
j_gene: TRBJ2-7
CDR3aa: ASSELQSSYEQY

v_gene: TRBV5-4
abundance: .
j_gene: TRBJ2-3
CDR3aa: ASSVTGGAVDTQY

v_gene: TRBV6-2/TRBV6-3
abundance: .
j_gene: TRBJ2-5
CDR3aa: ASSKVRGSETQY

v_gene: TRBV2
abundance: .
j_gene: TRBJ2-7
CDR3aa: ASSVTGAYEQY

v_gene: TRBV20-1
abundance: .
j_gene: TRBJ2-5
CDR3aa: SAWDLRDRGGLQETQY

v_gene: TRBV7-3
abundance: .
j_gene: TRBJ2-1
CDR3aa: ASSLVGTSGDEQF

v_gene: TRBV7-9
abundance: .
j_gene: TRBJ2-5
CDR3aa: ASSLIAPFTSGYQETQY

v_gene: TRBV29-1
abundance: .
j_gene: TRBJ2-3
CDR3aa: SVMTGLAGGTDTQY

v_gene: TRBV5-6
abundance: .
j_gene: TRBJ2-1
CDR3aa: ASSRSGRSGDEQF

v_gene: TRBV20-1
abundance: .
j_gene: TRBJ1-5
CDR3aa: SARDNWSNQPQH

v_gene: TRBV27
abundance: .
j_gene: TRBJ2-7
CDR3aa: ASSFWGQGWEQY

v_gene: TRBV4-3
abundance: once
j_gene: TRBJ2-7
CDR3aa: ASSQEGTVDEQY

v_gene: TRBV20-1
abundance: .
j_gene: TRBJ2-5
CDR3aa: SAQRRHPQETQY

v_gene: TRBV12-3/TRBV12-4
abundance: .
j_gene: TRBJ2-7
CDR3aa: ASSFREVAYEQY

v_gene: TRBV7-8
abundance: once
j_gene: TRBJ2-7
CDR3aa: ASSARLAGGYEQY

v_gene: TRBV18
abundance: .
j_gene: TRBJ2-5
CDR3aa: ASSPTQGETQY